This T cell receptor (beta chain) was sequenced in a study of T cells after yellow fever vaccination. V was cut by 5 bases and J by 3 bases, with 13 bases left in between. The CDR3 contains 14 residues. TCRdb used MiXCR to reprocess the 5' RACE reads, holding one entry per CDR3 protein. Of roughly 260,000 distinct CDR3 sequences in the sample, over 10% were seen once. The clonotype originates from a young man who received the YFV17D yellow fever vaccine. V usage is TRBV12-3 or TRBV12-4 and J usage is TRBJ1-1; TRBD1 is a possible D gene (6 bases). Sequencing was performed on CD4+ T cells sorted from PBMCs, taken 45 days after the yellow fever booster vaccination. The CDR3, as DNA: TGTGCCAGCAGTCCAAACACAGGGTACACTGAAGCTTTCTTT. Amino acids: CASSPNTGYTEAFF.